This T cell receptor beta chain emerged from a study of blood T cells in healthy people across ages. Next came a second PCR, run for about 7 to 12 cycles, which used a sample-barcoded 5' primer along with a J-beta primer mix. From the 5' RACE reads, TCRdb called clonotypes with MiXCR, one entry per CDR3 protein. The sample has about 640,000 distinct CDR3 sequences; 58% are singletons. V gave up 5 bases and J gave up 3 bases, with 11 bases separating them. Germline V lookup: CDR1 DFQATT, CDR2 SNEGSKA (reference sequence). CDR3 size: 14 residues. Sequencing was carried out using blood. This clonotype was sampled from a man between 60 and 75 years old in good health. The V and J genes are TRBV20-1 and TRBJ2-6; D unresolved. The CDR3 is CSAPRGFGANVLTF. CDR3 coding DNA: TGCAGTGCTCCCCGTGGGTTTGGGGCCAACGTCCTGACTTTC.